A single sample is the source of the 24 T cell receptor beta chains below, sequenced in a study of blood T cell repertoires in COVID-19 (dated by TCRdb to 2020 to 2022). Library preparation employed the immunoSEQ multiplex PCR assay. TCRdb's version of the immuneACCESS table is confined to in-frame rearrangements and falls short of the full clone set. An unresolved V gene accounts for under half of the shortfall where checked; the remainder is of unknown origin. The sample table holds nearly 250,000 clones, of which roughly 85% were seen once. Together, the top ten hold approximately 9% of the sample. The sample taken for sequencing was PBMCs or T cells enriched from blood (not recorded which). The source is a woman aged 50 to 60 with acute COVID-19.

V usage is TRBV5-3 and J usage is TRBJ2-2; 8 bases map to TRBD1. TRBV5-3 is an open reading frame whose function is uncertain. The CDR3 has 16 amino acids. J gave up 1 base and V 7 bases, and 9 bases lay outside the gene matches. CDR3 nucleotide sequence: TGTGCCAGACCCTTAGACGGGACAGGGAACACCGGGGAGCTGTTTTTT. As protein: CARPLDGTGNTGELFF.

V is TRBV5-1 and J is TRBJ2-1; 12 nucleotides align to TRBD2. Germline V gene sequence: CDR1 SGHRS, CDR2 YFSETQ. The V segment lost 4 bases and the J segment 7 bases; nucleotides outside the gene matches: 9. The CDR3 totals 16 residues. CDR3 DNA: TGCGCCAGCAGCCCGACTAGCGGGGGTGTCCCTAATGAGCAGTTCTTC. This translates into CASSPTSGGVPNEQFF.

This clone was recorded only once. The chain combines TRBV11-1 with TRBJ2-7, with D unclear. Germline V CDR1 and CDR2: SGHAT, FQDESV (reference sequence). The CDR3 contains 14 residues. V lost 2 bases and J lost 3, with 11 bases in between. The CDR3 DNA sequence: TGTGCCAGCAGCTTACGTCACAGCCTCTACGAGCAGTACTTC. It codes for CASSLRHSLYEQYF.

This rearrangement joins TRBV30 to TRBJ2-6; D is unresolved. V shed 0 bases and J shed 1 base, with 10 bases lying between them. From germline, CDR1 is GTSNPN and CDR2 SVGIG (reference sequence). CDR3 size: 16 residues. CDR3 in amino acids: CAWSVARRSGANVLTF. CDR3 nucleotides: TGTGCCTGGAGTGTAGCCAGGCGTTCTGGGGCCAACGTCCTGACTTTC.

The chain recombines TRBV7-2 with TRBJ2-2, with D unresolved. V lost 5 bases and J 5 bases, leaving 9 bases between the germline ends. The CDR3 has 13 amino acids. In germline, CDR1 is SGHTA, CDR2 FQGNSA. The CDR3 DNA reads TGTGCCAGCAGCCCCTGGCGGACCGGGGAGCTGTTTTTT. This translates into CASSPWRTGELFF.

V is TRBV5-1 and J is TRBJ1-2, with 8 bases that match TRBD1. The CDR3 length is 13 residues. Germline CDR1 is SGHRS and CDR2 is YFSETQ. Trimming cost V 4 bases and J 5 bases; bases outside gene matches: 4. The CDR3 protein is CASSGGQVYGYTF. The DNA of the CDR3 is TGCGCCAGCAGCGGGGGACAGGTTTATGGCTACACCTTC.

The chain has TRBV20-1 and TRBJ1-5; D gene ambiguous. Germline CDR1 and CDR2: DFQATT and SNEGSKA (reference sequence). V lost 3 bases and J lost 6, with 6 bases in between. The CDR3 covers 11 residues. DNA of the CDR3: TGCAGTGCTAGTGCCGGTCAGCCCCAGCATTTT. Translated, it gives CSASAGQPQHF.

This clone was seen once. The chain uses TRBV5-4 and TRBJ2-3; 7 bases align to TRBD2. CDR1 and CDR2 (germline): SGHNT, YYREEE (reference sequence). V trimming: 4 bases; J trimming: 4 bases; junction bases outside the gene matches: 15. The CDR3 has 17 residues. The chain's CDR3 is CASSPVVGAGVSDTQYF. In nucleotides, the CDR3 is TGTGCCAGCAGCCCTGTGGTTGGTGCGGGGGTCTCAGATACGCAGTATTTT.

The chain joins TRBV5-1 to TRBJ1-1; D ambiguous. There are 14 residues in the CDR3. Germline V gene data show CDR1 as SGHRS and CDR2 as YFSETQ. Trimming shortened V by 5 bases and J by 5 bases, and 16 bases separated the two germline ends. The CDR3 reads CASRLGPGSTEAFF. CDR3 DNA: TGCGCCAGCAGGCTTGGACCGGGGAGTACTGAAGCTTTCTTT.

The chain couples TRBV7-8 to TRBJ1-3; 7 bases agree with TRBD1. J lost 8 bases, V lost 7 bases, and 11 bases had no gene match. The CDR3 extends over 14 amino acids. The V gene's germline CDR1 is SGHVS and CDR2 FQNEAQ. CDR3 protein: CASTSYRGRDTIYF. For the CDR3, the DNA is TGTGCCAGCACCTCGTACAGGGGAAGAGACACCATATATTTT.

The rearrangement uses TRBV2 and TRBJ1-5, with 8 bases fitting TRBD1. The J segment lost 5 bases and the V segment lost 3 bases, leaving 9 bases of the junction unmatched. This CDR3 is built from 16 residues. The germline V gene has CDR1 SNHLY and CDR2 FYNNEI. The CDR3 is CASSDRGQGAHQPQHF. CDR3 coding DNA: TGTGCCAGCAGTGACCGCGGTCAGGGGGCCCATCAGCCCCAGCATTTT.

The chain is built from TRBV12-3 or TRBV12-4 and TRBJ2-7; D not resolved. V was shortened by 6 bases and J by 0 bases, with 6 bases between the two germline ends. The CDR3 totals 12 residues. CDR3 in amino acids: CASRQSSYEQYF. DNA of the CDR3: TGTGCCAGCAGACAGAGCTCCTACGAGCAGTACTTC.

This clone has just a few counts. The rearrangement uses TRBV3-1 (or the pseudogene TRBV3-2) and TRBJ1-1; tentative D call: TRBD1 (5 bases). The V end lost 3 bases, the J end lost 1 base, and 6 bases lay between the germline ends. The CDR3 has 13 residues. Per the germline V gene, CDR1 is LGHDT and CDR2 is YNNKEL (reference sequence). For the CDR3, the DNA is TGTGCCAGCAGCCAGGGGCCGAACACTGAAGCTTTCTTT. Its protein product is CASSQGPNTEAFF.

This sequence joins TRBV7-9 and TRBJ2-1; D unclear. The V gene's germline CDR1 is SEHNR and CDR2 FQNEAQ (reference sequence). The CDR3 is made up of 14 amino acids. Trimming took 3 bases from V and 7 from J, leaving 13 bases between them. As DNA, the CDR3 is TGTGCCAGCAGCTTCGAGAGGAACGCAAATGAGCAGTTCTTC. Translating gives CASSFERNANEQFF.

The chain has TRBV7-9 and TRBJ1-2, with 7 bases that match TRBD1. V was clipped by 4 bases and J by 5 bases; unmatched bases: 7. CDR1 is SEHNR and CDR2 is FQNEAQ in the germline V gene (reference sequence). CDR3 length: 14 residues. This chain's CDR3 is CASSSTGTVYGYTF. The CDR3 DNA sequence: TGTGCCAGCAGCTCTACCGGGACAGTTTATGGCTACACCTTC.

As DNA, the CDR3 is TGTGCCAGCAGCCCGCAGGGGCGCAGTGAAAAACTGTTTTTT. It encodes CASSPQGRSEKLFF. The chain links TRBV7-2 to TRBJ1-4; tentative D call: TRBD1 (6 bases). Deletions cut 5 bases from V and 7 bases from J, with 14 bases between. Germline V gene data show CDR1 as SGHTA and CDR2 as FQGNSA. This CDR3 spans 14 amino acids.

The chain has TRBV11-2 and TRBJ2-5, with no clear D. V lost 3 bases and J lost 2, with 7 bases in between. The CDR3 sequence is 13 residues long. The germline CDR1 and CDR2 sequences are SGHAT and FQNNGV. CDR3 sequence reads: CASSFLRQETQYF. DNA for the CDR3: TGTGCCAGCAGCTTTCTGAGGCAAGAGACCCAGTACTTC.

The V gene is TRBV7-8, the J gene TRBJ1-2; a possible D gene is TRBD1 (5 bases). The length of the CDR3 is 14 residues. V lost 2 bases to trimming and J lost 4 bases, with 11 bases between them. Germline V gives CDR1 SGHVS, CDR2 FQNEAQ. The CDR3, as DNA: TGTGCCAGCAGCTTATGGGGGGGACCCTATGGCTACACCTTC. This gives the protein CASSLWGGPYGYTF.

The chain links TRBV24-1 to TRBJ2-3; tentative D call: TRBD2 (6 bases). V lost 10 bases and J lost 0, with 16 bases in between. The CDR3 is 15 amino acids. From germline, CDR1 is KGHDR and CDR2 SFDVKD. The CDR3 nucleotides are TGTGCCACTAGTAGCGGCACCTCTAGCACAGATACGCAGTATTTT. It encodes CATSSGTSSTDTQYF.

The chain couples TRBV19 to TRBJ1-1, with 9 nucleotides matching TRBD1. The trim removed 5 bases at V and 4 bases at J, leaving 5 bases unmatched. Looked up from germline, CDR1 is LNHDA and CDR2 is SQIVND (reference sequence). This CDR3 is built from 14 residues. The CDR3 sequence: CASSPGQGFTEAFF. In DNA, the CDR3 is TGTGCCAGTAGTCCGGGACAGGGCTTCACTGAAGCTTTCTTT.

V and J are TRBV19 and TRBJ2-3; the match to TRBD2 covers 8 bases. V trimming: 3 bases; J trimming: 2 bases; junction bases outside the gene matches: 4. This CDR3 is built from 15 residues. Germline-derived CDR1 and CDR2 are LNHDA and SQIVND (reference sequence). CDR3 sequence reads: CASSIGRGVTDTQYF. The CDR3 nucleotides read TGTGCCAGTAGTATCGGGCGGGGGGTCACAGATACGCAGTATTTT.

The rearrangement links TRBV18 to TRBJ1-5; 9 bases agree with TRBD1. CDR1 KGHSH and CDR2 LQKENI come from the germline V gene. This CDR3 is 15 amino acids long. V was pared by 1 base and J by 5 bases, with 3 bases of the junction left unmatched. The CDR3 sequence: CASSPRDRVDQPQHF. The CDR3 region has the DNA TGTGCCAGCTCACCACGGGACAGGGTTGATCAGCCCCAGCATTTT.

The chain combines TRBV2 with TRBJ1-2, with 9 bases identical to TRBD1. CDR1 SNHLY and CDR2 FYNNEI come from the germline V gene. Trimming took 5 bases from V and 2 from J; bases not matched to a gene: 6. The CDR3 has 15 residues. CDR3 DNA: TGTGCCAGCAGTACAACCGGGACAGGGAACTATGGCTACACCTTC. It translates to CASSTTGTGNYGYTF.

Points on this clone: The sample has other DNA sequences that encode this CDR3 too. The chain links TRBV5-1 to TRBJ2-7; a possible D gene is TRBD2 (6 bases). Germline CDR1 is SGHRS and CDR2 is YFSETQ. Trimming shortened V by 0 bases and J by 0 bases, and 10 bases separated the two germline ends. This CDR3 region has 15 residues. CDR3 nucleotide sequence: TGCGCCAGCAGCTTGGGTGGGGGGAGCTCCTACGAGCAGTACTTC. The encoded protein is CASSLGGGSSYEQYF.